This TCR beta chain was sequenced in a study of CD8 T cells in ankylosing spondylitis (dated by TCRdb to the late 2010s). A note on the overall study: The study set out to find disease-linked TCR variants by profiling T cell receptor beta repertoires in ankylosing spondylitis patients and healthy donors. Samples of peripheral blood were taken, and for ankylosing spondylitis patients, synovial fluid was collected as well. The whole study cohort included over a hundred healthy donors and 25 or so ankylosing spondylitis patients. The paper as a whole reports these results and caveats: According to the report, matched synovial fluid samples from ankylosing spondylitis patients were significantly enriched for the disease-linked clones. Blood from ankylosing spondylitis patients appeared to be characterized by a TCR beta motif made up of several highly homologous amino acid variants. Some of the motif variants had been reported before in the synovial fluid and blood of reactive arthritis patients, a finding that suggests common disease-initiation mechanisms. A CD8+ phenotype was shown by the disease-linked clones, which were found at relatively low frequencies in peripheral blood.

The sequencer was an Illumina HiSeq 2500. TCR beta libraries were prepared by quantitative 5'-RACE with molecular barcodes. Per the source publication's procedure: Disease-linked TCR variants were identified with a new computational method built on a probabilistic model of VDJ rearrangement. TCRdb trimmed public reads at Q25 via fastp, called clones via MiXCR and kept in-frame beta chains. All rows with the same CDR3 protein become a single entry with the most common DNA and genes. TCRdb's processing, not the authors', yielded these V and J calls. For this sample the table gives about 390,000 distinct CDR3 sequences, of which around 24% were detected only once. Clones ranked in the top ten supply about 16% of the sample. CDR1 and CDR2 were assigned from the germline V gene as MDHEN and SYDVKM. From the cysteine up to the phenylalanine, the CDR3 has a length of 13 residues. Here the CDR3 DNA is all that survives: 39 bases in frame from base 1. Deletion took 5 bases off V and 5 bases off J, with a span of 12 bases between the germline ends.

As concerns this clonotype: The target of this receptor is not known. The sample holds no much larger clone one base away, and base qualities are not on file.

The source is a male donor with ankylosing spondylitis. The chain joins TRBV28 to TRBJ1-1; the D region possibly corresponds to TRBD1 (6 bases align). The material sequenced was blood, either unsorted or a sorted T cell fraction (not recorded which). CDR3 protein: CASSIGQRTEAFF. The nucleotide sequence is given as TGTGCCAGCAGTATAGGACAGAGAACTGAAGCTTTCTTT. Reference TRBV28 and TRBJ1-1 proteins supply the regions before and after the CDR3; the full variable domain is: DVKVTQSSRYLVKRTGEKVFLECVQDMDHENMFWYRQDPGLGLRLIYFSYDVKMKEKGDIPEGYSVSREKKERFSLILESASTNQTSMYLCASSIGQRTEAFFGQGTRLTVV.